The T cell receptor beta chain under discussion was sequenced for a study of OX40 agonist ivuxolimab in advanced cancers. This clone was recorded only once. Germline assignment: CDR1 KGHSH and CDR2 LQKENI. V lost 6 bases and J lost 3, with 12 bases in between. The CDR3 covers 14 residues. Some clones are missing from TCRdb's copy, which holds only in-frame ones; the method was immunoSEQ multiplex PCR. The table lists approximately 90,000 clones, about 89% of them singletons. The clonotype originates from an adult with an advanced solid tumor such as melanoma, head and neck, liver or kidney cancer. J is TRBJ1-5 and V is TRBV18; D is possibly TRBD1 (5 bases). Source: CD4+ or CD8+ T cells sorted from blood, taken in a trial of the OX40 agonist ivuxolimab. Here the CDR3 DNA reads TGTGCCAGCTCCCACGACAGCTACAATCAGCCCCAGCATTTT. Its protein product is CASSHDSYNQPQHF.